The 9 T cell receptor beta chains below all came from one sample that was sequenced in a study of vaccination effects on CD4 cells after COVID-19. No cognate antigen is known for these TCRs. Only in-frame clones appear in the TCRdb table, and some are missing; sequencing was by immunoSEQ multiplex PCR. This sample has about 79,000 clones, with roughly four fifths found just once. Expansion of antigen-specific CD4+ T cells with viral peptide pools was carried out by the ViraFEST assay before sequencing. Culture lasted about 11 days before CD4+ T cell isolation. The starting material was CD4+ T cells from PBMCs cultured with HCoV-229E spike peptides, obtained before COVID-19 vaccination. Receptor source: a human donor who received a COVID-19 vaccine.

CDR3 loop: CASSLTATDTQYF. The CDR3 DNA reads TGTGCCAGCAGTTTAACGGCCACAGATACGCAGTATTTT. The rearrangement joins TRBV6-6 to TRBJ2-3; D remains ambiguous. The CDR3 covers 13 residues. Per germline, CDR1 MNHNY and CDR2 SVGAGI (reference sequence). Trimming took 4 bases from V and 2 from J, leaving 7 bases between them.

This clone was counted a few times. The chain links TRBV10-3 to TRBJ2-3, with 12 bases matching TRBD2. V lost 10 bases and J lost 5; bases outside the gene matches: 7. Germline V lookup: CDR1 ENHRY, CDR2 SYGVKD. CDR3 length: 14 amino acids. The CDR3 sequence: CATRLAGAIDTQYF. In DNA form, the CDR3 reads TGTGCCACCCGACTAGCGGGGGCAATAGATACGCAGTATTTT.

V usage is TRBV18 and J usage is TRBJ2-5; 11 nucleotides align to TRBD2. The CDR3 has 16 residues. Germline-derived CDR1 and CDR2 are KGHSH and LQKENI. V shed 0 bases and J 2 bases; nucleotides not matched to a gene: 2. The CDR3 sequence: CASSPPASGGQETQYF. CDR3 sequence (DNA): TGTGCCAGCTCACCACCCGCTAGCGGGGGGCAAGAGACCCAGTACTTC.

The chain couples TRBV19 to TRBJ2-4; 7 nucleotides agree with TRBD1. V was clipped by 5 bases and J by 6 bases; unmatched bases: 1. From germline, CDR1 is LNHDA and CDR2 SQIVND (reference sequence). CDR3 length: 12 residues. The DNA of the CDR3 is TGTGCCAGTAGTCGGGACAGAAACATTCAGTACTTC. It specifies CASSRDRNIQYF.

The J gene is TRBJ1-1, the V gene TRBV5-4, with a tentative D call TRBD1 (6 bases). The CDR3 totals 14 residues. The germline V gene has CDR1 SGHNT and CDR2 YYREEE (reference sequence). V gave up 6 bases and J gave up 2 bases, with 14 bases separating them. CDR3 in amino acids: CASTHREPNTEAFF. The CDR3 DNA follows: TGTGCCAGCACCCACAGGGAACCCAACACTGAAGCTTTCTTT. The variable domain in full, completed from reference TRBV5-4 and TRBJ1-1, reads ETGVTQSPTHLIKTRGQQVTLRCSSQSGHNTVSWYQQALGQGPQFIFQYYREEENGRGNFPPRFSGLQFPNYSSELNVNALELDDSALYLCASTHREPNTEAFFGQGTRLTVV.

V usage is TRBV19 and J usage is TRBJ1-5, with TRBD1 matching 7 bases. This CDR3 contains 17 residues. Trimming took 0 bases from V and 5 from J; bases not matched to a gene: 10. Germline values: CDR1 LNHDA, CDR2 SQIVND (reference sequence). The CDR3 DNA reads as TGTGCCAGTAGTATAGATGCCCCGGACAGGTTTCATCAGCCCCAGCATTTT. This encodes CASSIDAPDRFHQPQHF. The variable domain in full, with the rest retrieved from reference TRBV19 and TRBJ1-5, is DGGITQSPKYLFRKEGQNVTLSCEQNLNHDAMYWYRQDPGQGLRLIYYSQIVNDFQKGDIAEGYSVSREKKESFPLTVTSAQKNPTAFYLCASSIDAPDRFHQPQHFGDGTRLSIL.

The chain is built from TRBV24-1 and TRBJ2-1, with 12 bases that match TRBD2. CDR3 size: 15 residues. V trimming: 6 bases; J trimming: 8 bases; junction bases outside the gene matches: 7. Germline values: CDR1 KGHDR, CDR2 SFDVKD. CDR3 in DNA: TGTGCCACCAGTAAGTCCGGGACTAGCGGGTATGAGCAGTTCTTC. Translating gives CATSKSGTSGYEQFF.

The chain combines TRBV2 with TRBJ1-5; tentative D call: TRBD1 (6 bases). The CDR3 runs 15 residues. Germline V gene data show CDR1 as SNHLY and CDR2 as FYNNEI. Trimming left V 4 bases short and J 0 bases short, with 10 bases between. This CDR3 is CASSADSNSNQPQHF. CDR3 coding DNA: TGTGCCAGCAGTGCGGACAGTAATAGCAATCAGCCCCAGCATTTT.

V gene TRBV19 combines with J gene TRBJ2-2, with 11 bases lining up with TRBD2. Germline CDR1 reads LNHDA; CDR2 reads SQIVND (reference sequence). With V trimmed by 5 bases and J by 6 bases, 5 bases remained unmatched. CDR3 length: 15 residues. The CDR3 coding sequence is TGTGCCAGTAGTCAAACTAGCGGGGGTGCCGGGGAGCTGTTTTTT. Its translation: CASSQTSGGAGELFF.